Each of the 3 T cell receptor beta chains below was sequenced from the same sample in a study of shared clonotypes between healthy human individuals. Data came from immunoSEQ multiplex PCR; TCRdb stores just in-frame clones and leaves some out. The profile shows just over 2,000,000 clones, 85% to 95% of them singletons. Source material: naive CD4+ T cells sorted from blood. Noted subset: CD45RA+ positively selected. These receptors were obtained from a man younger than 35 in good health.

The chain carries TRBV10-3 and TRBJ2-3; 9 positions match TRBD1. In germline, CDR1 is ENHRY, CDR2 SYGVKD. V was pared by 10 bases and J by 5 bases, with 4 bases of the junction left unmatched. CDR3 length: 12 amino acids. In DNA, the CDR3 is TGTGCCACCACAGGGGGCGTAGATACGCAGTATTTT. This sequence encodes CATTGGVDTQYF.

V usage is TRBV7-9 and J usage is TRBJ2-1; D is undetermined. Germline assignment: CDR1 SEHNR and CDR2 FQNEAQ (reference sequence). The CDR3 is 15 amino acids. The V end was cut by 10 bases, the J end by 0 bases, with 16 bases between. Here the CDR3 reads CATTMKGSSYNEQFF. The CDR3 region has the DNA TGTGCCACTACGATGAAGGGCAGCTCCTACAATGAGCAGTTCTTC.

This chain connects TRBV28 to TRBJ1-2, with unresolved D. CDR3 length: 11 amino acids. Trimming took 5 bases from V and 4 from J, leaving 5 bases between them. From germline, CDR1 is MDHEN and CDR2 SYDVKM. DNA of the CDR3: TGTGCCAGCAGTGCAGTCTATGGCTACACCTTC. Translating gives CASSAVYGYTF.